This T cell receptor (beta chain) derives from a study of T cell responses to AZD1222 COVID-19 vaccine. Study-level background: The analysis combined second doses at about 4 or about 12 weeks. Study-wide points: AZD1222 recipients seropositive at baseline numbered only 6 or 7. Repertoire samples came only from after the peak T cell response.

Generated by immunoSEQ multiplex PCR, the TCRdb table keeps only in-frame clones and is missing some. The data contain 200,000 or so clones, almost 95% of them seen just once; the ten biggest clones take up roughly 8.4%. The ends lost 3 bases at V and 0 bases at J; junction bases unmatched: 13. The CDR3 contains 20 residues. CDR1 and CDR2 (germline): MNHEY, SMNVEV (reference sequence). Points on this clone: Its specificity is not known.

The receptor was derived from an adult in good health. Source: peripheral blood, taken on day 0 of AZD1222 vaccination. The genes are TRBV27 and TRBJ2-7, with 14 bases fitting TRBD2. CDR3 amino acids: CASSFSTPGLAGGHSYEQYF. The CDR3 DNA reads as TGTGCCAGCAGTTTTAGCACCCCAGGACTAGCGGGAGGTCACTCCTACGAGCAGTACTTC.